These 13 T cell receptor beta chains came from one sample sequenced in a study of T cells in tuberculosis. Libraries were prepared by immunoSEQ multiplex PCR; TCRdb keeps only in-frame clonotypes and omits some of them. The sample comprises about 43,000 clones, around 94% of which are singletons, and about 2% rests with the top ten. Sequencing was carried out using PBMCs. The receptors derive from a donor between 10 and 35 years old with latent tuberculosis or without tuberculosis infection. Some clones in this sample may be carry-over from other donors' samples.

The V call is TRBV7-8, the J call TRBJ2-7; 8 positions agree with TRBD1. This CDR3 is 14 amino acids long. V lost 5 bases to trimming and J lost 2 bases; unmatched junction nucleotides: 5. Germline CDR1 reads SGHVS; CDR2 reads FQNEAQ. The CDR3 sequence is CASSLRQGTYEQYF. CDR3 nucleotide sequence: TGTGCCAGCAGCCTAAGACAGGGGACCTACGAGCAGTACTTC. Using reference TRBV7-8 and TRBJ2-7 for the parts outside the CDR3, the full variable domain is GAGVSQSPRYKVAKRGQDVALRCDPISGHVSLFWYQQALGQGPEFLTYFQNEAQLDKSGLPSDRFFAERPEGSVSTLKIQRTQQEDSAVYLCASSLRQGTYEQYFGPGTRLTVT.

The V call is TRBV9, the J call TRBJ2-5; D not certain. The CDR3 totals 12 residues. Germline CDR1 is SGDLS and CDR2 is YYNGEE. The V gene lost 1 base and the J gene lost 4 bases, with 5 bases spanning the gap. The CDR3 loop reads CASSVFRETQYF. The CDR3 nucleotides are TGTGCCAGCAGCGTATTTAGAGAGACCCAGTACTTC.

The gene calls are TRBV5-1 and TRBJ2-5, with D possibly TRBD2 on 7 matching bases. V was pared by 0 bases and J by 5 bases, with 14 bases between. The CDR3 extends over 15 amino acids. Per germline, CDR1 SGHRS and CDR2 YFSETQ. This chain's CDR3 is CASSLEQGGGETQYF. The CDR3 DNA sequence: TGCGCCAGCAGCTTGGAGCAGGGAGGGGGGGAGACCCAGTACTTC.

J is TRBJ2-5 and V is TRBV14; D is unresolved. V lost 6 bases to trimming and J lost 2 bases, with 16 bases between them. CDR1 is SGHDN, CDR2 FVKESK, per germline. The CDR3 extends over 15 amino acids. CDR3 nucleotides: TGTGCCAGCAGAGAGAGCTCAGGCGATCAAGAGACCCAGTACTTC. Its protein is CASRESSGDQETQYF.

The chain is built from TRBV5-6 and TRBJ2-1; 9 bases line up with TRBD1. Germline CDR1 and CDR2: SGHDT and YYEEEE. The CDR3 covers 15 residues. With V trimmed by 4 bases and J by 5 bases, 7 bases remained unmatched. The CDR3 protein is CASSPEWDRDNEQFF. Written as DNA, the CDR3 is TGTGCCAGCAGCCCAGAATGGGACAGGGACAATGAGCAGTTCTTC.

CDR3 DNA sequence: TGCGCCAGCAGTGAGTCCGGAGAGGGGGTGTTCTACGAGCAGTACTTC. This encodes CASSESGEGVFYEQYF. V is TRBV10-1 and J is TRBJ2-7; tentatively, D is TRBD1 (6 bases). V was pared by 0 bases and J by 3 bases, with 15 bases between. This CDR3 spans 16 amino acids. Germline CDR1 and CDR2: WNHNN and SYGVQD (reference sequence).

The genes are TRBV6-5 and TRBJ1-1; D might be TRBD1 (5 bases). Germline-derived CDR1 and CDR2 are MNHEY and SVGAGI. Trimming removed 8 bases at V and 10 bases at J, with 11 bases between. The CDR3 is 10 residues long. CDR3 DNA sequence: TGTGCCAGCTGGGGGGAGATAGCTTTCTTT. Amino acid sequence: CASWGEIAFF.

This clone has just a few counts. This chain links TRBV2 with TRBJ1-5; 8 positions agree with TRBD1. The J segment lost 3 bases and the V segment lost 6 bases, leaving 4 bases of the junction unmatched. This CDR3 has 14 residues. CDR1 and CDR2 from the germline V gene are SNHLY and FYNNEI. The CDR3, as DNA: TGTGCCAGCAGGGACAGGGTCTACAATCAGCCCCAGCATTTT. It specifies CASRDRVYNQPQHF.

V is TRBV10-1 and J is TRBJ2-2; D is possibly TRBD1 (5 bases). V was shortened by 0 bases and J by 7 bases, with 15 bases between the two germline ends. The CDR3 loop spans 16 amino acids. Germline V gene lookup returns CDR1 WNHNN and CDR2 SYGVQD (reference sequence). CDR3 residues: CASSESSRGEVGELFF. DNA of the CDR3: TGCGCCAGCAGTGAGTCAAGTAGGGGCGAGGTCGGGGAGCTGTTTTTT.

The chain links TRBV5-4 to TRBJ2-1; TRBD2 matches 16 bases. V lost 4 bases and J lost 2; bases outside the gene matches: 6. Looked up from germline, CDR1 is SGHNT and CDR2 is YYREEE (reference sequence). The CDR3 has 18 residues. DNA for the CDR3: TGTGCCAGCAGCCTGGGACTAGCGGGAGGGCCGACCTACAATGAGCAGTTCTTC. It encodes CASSLGLAGGPTYNEQFF.

CDR3 bases: TGTGCCAGCAGGTGGACAGGGGCCGGGGAGCTGTTTTTT. Its protein is CASRWTGAGELFF. The gene calls are TRBV6-1 and TRBJ2-2; 9 bases fit TRBD1. V shed 6 bases, J shed 6 bases, and the junction held 2 bases outside the gene matches. The germline V gene encodes CDR1 MNHNS and CDR2 SASEGT. This CDR3 is built from 13 residues.

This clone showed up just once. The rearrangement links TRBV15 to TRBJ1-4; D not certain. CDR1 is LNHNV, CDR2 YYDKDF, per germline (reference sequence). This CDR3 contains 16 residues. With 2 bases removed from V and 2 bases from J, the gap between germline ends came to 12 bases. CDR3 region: CATSRKRVPTNEKLFF. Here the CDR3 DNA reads TGTGCCACCAGCAGAAAGAGGGTGCCGACTAATGAAAAACTGTTTTTT.

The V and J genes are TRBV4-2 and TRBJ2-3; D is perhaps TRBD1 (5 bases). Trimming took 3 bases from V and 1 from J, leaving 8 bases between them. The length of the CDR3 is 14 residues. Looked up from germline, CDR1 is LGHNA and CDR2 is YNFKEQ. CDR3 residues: CASSQDTRTDTQYF. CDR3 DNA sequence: TGTGCCAGCAGCCAGGACACCCGCACAGATACGCAGTATTTT.